These T cell receptor beta chains were read from a single sample in a study of OX40 agonist ivuxolimab in advanced cancers. Some clones are missing from TCRdb's copy, which holds only in-frame ones; the method was immunoSEQ multiplex PCR. The repertoire holds about 65,000 clones, with roughly nine tenths as singletons. The source was CD4+ or CD8+ T cells sorted from blood, collected in a trial of the OX40 agonist ivuxolimab. The receptor source for this set is an adult with an advanced solid tumor such as melanoma, head and neck, liver or kidney cancer. CDR3s include the opening cysteine and the closing phenylalanine or tryptophan. A D gene is named only where the DNA matches it firmly. Clone size is shown for a subset of rows, as once, few, many or a class of expanded clone.

v_gene	d_gene	abundance	j_gene	CDR3aa	CDR3nt
TRBV7-8	.	.	TRBJ1-2	CASSLVSVGGYTF	TGTGCCAGCAGCTTAGTATCGGTCGGTGGCTACACCTTC
TRBV6-1	TRBD2	once	TRBJ2-5	CASSRLAGGQETQYF	TGTGCCAGCAGCCGACTAGCGGGGGGCCAAGAGACCCAGTACTTC
TRBV6-5	TRBD1	.	TRBJ1-2	CASSRQGSYGYTF	TGTGCCAGCAGCCGACAGGGGAGCTATGGCTACACCTTC
TRBV7-6	.	.	TRBJ2-2	CASSFGLGELFF	TGTGCCAGCAGCTTTGGACTCGGGGAGCTGTTTTTT
TRBV10-3	.	.	TRBJ2-7	CAISGLRDSYEQYF	TGTGCCATCAGTGGGCTCCGGGACTCCTACGAGCAGTACTTC
TRBV2	TRBD1	.	TRBJ2-5	CATLRDSHPPRYF	TGTGCCACCCTCCGGGACAGTCATCCCCCCCGGTACTTC
TRBV18	.	.	TRBJ1-2	CASSPLEGNYGYTF	TGTGCCAGCTCACCACTCGAGGGGAACTATGGCTACACCTTC
TRBV5-1	TRBD1	.	TRBJ2-7	CASSLEDRAREQYF	TGCGCCAGCAGCTTGGAGGACAGGGCGAGAGAGCAGTACTTC
TRBV25-1	TRBD1	.	TRBJ1-2	CASSGTGGIYGYTF	TGTGCCAGCAGTGGGACAGGGGGGATCTATGGCTACACCTTC
TRBV7-8	TRBD2	.	TRBJ2-5	CASSGLAGVGETQYF	TGTGCCAGCAGCGGGCTAGCGGGGGTAGGAGAGACCCAGTACTTC
TRBV5-1	.	.	TRBJ1-1	CASSLAGSTEAFF	TGCGCCAGCAGCTTGGCAGGGTCCACTGAAGCTTTCTTT
TRBV7-8	.	.	TRBJ2-2	CASSRRANTGELFF	TGTGCCAGCAGCCGCCGGGCGAACACCGGGGAGCTGTTTTTT
TRBV11-2	.	.	TRBJ2-3	CASSLDLRTDTQYF	TGTGCCAGCAGCTTAGATCTAAGGACAGATACGCAGTATTTT
TRBV6-5	.	.	TRBJ2-7	CASRETESRDEQYF	TGTGCCAGCAGGGAGACAGAGTCAAGGGACGAGCAGTACTTC
TRBV6-1	.	.	TRBJ2-1	CASSTPRVSYNEQFF	TGTGCCAGCAGTACACCTCGGGTCTCCTACAATGAGCAGTTCTTC
TRBV28	.	.	TRBJ2-6	CASSFHTGTGANVLTF	TGTGCCAGCAGTTTCCACACAGGGACTGGGGCCAACGTCCTGACTTTC
TRBV5-1	.	.	TRBJ1-3	CASSLAPGGAGNTIYF	TGCGCCAGCAGCTTGGCCCCCGGGGGAGCTGGAAACACCATATATTTT
TRBV5-4	TRBD1	.	TRBJ1-6	CASSLGGGDSLNSPLHF	TGTGCCAGCAGCCTGGGGGGAGGGGACAGCCTTAATTCACCCCTCCACTTT
TRBV2	.	.	TRBJ2-1	CASSASGGPYNEQFF	TGTGCCAGCAGTGCTTCCGGGGGCCCTTACAATGAGCAGTTCTTC
TRBV1	.	once	TRBJ1-1	CTSSQDLQVNTEAFF	TGCACCAGCAGCCAAGATTTGCAGGTAAACACTGAAGCTTTCTTT
TRBV27	.	.	TRBJ2-1	CASSLERPSSYNEQFF	TGTGCCAGCAGTTTAGAGAGACCTAGCTCCTACAATGAGCAGTTCTTC
TRBV7-7	.	.	TRBJ2-3	CASSLGGHSTDTQYF	TGTGCCAGCAGCTTAGGTGGACACTCCACAGATACGCAGTATTTT
TRBV2	.	.	TRBJ2-2	CASTQGQGMTGELFF	TGTGCCAGCACCCAAGGGCAGGGGATGACCGGGGAGCTGTTTTTT
TRBV19	.	.	TRBJ1-5	CASSAQPGNQPQHF	TGTGCCAGTAGTGCCCAACCTGGCAATCAGCCCCAGCATTTT
TRBV7-9	.	.	TRBJ2-3	CASSSRAPIKVTQYF	TGTGCCAGCAGCTCCCGGGCTCCCATTAAGGTCACGCAGTATTTT
TRBV5-4	.	.	TRBJ1-2	CASSLAGVHGYTF	TGTGCCAGCAGCTTGGCCGGGGTTCATGGCTACACCTTC
TRBV4-1	.	.	TRBJ1-2	CASSQRINYGYTF	TGCGCCAGCAGCCAAAGAATTAACTATGGCTACACCTTC
TRBV6-1	.	.	TRBJ1-6	CASSEPQVGGSPLHF	TGTGCCAGCAGTGAACCCCAGGTTGGGGGTTCACCCCTCCACTTT
TRBV19	.	.	TRBJ2-5	CASSPGARIGETQYF	TGTGCCAGTAGCCCGGGGGCGCGCATAGGAGAGACCCAGTACTTC
TRBV9	.	.	TRBJ2-3	CASSIASGTDTQYF	TGTGCCAGCAGCATAGCCTCAGGCACAGATACGCAGTATTTT
TRBV5-4	TRBD2	.	TRBJ2-3	CASSLWTSGGPDTQYF	TGTGCCAGCAGCCTTTGGACTAGCGGGGGACCAGATACGCAGTATTTT
TRBV18	.	.	TRBJ2-2	CASSPTRVRTGELFF	TGTGCCAGCTCACCAACCAGGGTCAGAACCGGGGAACTGTTTTTT
TRBV6-6	.	.	TRBJ2-6	CASIMDSRNVLTF	TGTGCCAGCATAATGGACAGCCGAAACGTCCTGACTTTC
TRBV2	.	.	TRBJ2-2	CASRVQGRGGELFF	TGTGCCAGCAGGGTTCAGGGGCGAGGCGGGGAGCTGTTTTTT